This T cell receptor beta chain stems from a study of cytomegalovirus exposure and HLA in healthy donors. Study-level points and caveats: A later analysis found that most CMV-associated TCR beta chains appeared HLA-restricted.

A single count supports this clone. Its antigen is undetermined. The PCR ran on 60 Vbeta and 13 Jbeta primers. The protocol was immunoSEQ multiplex PCR, while the TCRdb copy is restricted to in-frame clones and leaves out a portion. The top ten hold less than 5.5% of the sample, which has roughly 120,000 clones, around 77% seen once. From germline, CDR1 is SGHTA and CDR2 FQGNSA. V shed 5 bases and J 5 bases; nucleotides not matched to a gene: 7. The CDR3 covers 15 residues. The source material was PBMCs. This receptor was identified in a woman aged 25 to 39 in good health and CMV-seropositive. J is TRBJ2-2 and V is TRBV7-2, with 8 bases lining up with TRBD1. CDR3: CASSHGQGETGELFF. CDR3 DNA sequence: TGTGCCAGCAGCCACGGACAGGGAGAAACCGGGGAGCTGTTTTTT.